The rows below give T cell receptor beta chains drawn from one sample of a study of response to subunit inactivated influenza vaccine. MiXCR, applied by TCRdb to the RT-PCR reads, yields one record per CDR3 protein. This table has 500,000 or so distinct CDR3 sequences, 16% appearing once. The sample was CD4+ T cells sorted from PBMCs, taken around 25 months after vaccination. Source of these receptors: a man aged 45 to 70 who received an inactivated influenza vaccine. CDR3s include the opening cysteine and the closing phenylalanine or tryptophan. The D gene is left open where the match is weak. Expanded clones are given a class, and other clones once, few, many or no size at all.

CDR3aa: CASSFFDRGYGYTF
CDR3nt: TGTGCCAGCAGCTTTTTCGACAGGGGCTATGGCTACACCTTC
abundance: few
d_gene: TRBD1
j_gene: TRBJ1-2
v_gene: TRBV5-6

CDR3aa: CACSPVGETQYF
CDR3nt: TGCGCCTGCAGCCCCGTTGGCGAGACCCAGTACTTC
abundance: .
d_gene: .
j_gene: TRBJ2-5
v_gene: TRBV5-1

CDR3aa: CASSQQNSPLHF
CDR3nt: TGTGCCAGCAGTCAACAAAATTCACCCCTCCACTTT
abundance: few
d_gene: .
j_gene: TRBJ1-6
v_gene: TRBV12-3/TRBV12-4

CDR3aa: CASSPATNNEQFF
CDR3nt: TGTGCCAGCAGCCCTGCTACAAACAATGAGCAGTTCTTC
abundance: once
d_gene: .
j_gene: TRBJ2-1
v_gene: TRBV3-1

CDR3aa: CSASDRVNQPQHF
CDR3nt: TGCAGCGCCTCCGACAGGGTCAATCAGCCCCAGCATTTT
abundance: .
d_gene: TRBD1
j_gene: TRBJ1-5
v_gene: TRBV29-1

CDR3aa: CASSSIRRNRQGHNEQFF
CDR3nt: TGTGCCAGCAGCTCCATTCGCCGTAATCGACAGGGCCACAATGAGCAGTTCTTC
abundance: .
d_gene: TRBD1
j_gene: TRBJ2-1
v_gene: TRBV11-2

CDR3aa: CASSQEGAPGTGELFF
CDR3nt: TGCGCCAGCAGCCAGGAGGGGGCGCCGGGCACCGGGGAGCTGTTTTTT
abundance: .
d_gene: .
j_gene: TRBJ2-2
v_gene: TRBV4-3

CDR3aa: CASSLPRQGSTDTQYF
CDR3nt: TGTGCCAGCAGCTTACCCCGACAGGGAAGCACAGATACGCAGTATTTT
abundance: few
d_gene: TRBD1
j_gene: TRBJ2-3
v_gene: TRBV28

CDR3aa: CASSPRVGSYEQYF
CDR3nt: TGTGCCAGCAGCCCCCGAGTGGGCTCCTACGAGCAGTACTTC
abundance: .
d_gene: .
j_gene: TRBJ2-7
v_gene: TRBV4-2

CDR3aa: CASSLKEKQYF
CDR3nt: TGTGCCAGCAGTTTAAAAGAGAAGCAGTACTTC
abundance: .
d_gene: .
j_gene: TRBJ2-7
v_gene: TRBV12-3/TRBV12-4

CDR3aa: CSAQGGGNYEQYF
CDR3nt: TGCAGTGCGCAGGGCGGGGGAAACTACGAGCAGTACTTC
abundance: .
d_gene: TRBD2
j_gene: TRBJ2-7
v_gene: TRBV20-1

CDR3aa: CASSLVQSYERYF
CDR3nt: TGTGCCAGCAGCTTAGTCCAGTCCTACGAGCGGTACTTC
abundance: .
d_gene: .
j_gene: TRBJ2-7
v_gene: TRBV7-2

CDR3aa: CAISDRGGRNEQFF
CDR3nt: TGTGCCATCAGTGATCGGGGGGGCCGAAATGAGCAGTTCTTC
abundance: few
d_gene: TRBD2
j_gene: TRBJ2-1
v_gene: TRBV10-3

CDR3aa: CASSITGTEAFF
CDR3nt: TGTGCCAGCAGTATTACAGGGACTGAAGCTTTCTTT
abundance: .
d_gene: .
j_gene: TRBJ1-1
v_gene: TRBV6-1

CDR3aa: CSATKPGQRTYEQYF
CDR3nt: TGCAGTGCTACTAAACCGGGACAGCGGACCTACGAGCAGTACTTC
abundance: .
d_gene: TRBD1
j_gene: TRBJ2-7
v_gene: TRBV20-1

CDR3aa: CASSHFLTASSYEQYF
CDR3nt: TGTGCCAGCAGCCACTTCTTGACAGCGAGCTCCTACGAGCAGTACTTC
abundance: .
d_gene: .
j_gene: TRBJ2-7
v_gene: TRBV3-1

CDR3aa: CASSLGLGATAGELFF
CDR3nt: TGTGCCAGCAGCCTTGGGCTAGGGGCAACCGCCGGGGAGCTGTTTTTT
abundance: .
d_gene: .
j_gene: TRBJ2-2
v_gene: TRBV5-4

CDR3aa: CASRWSGGPSYEQYF
CDR3nt: TGTGCCAGCAGGTGGAGCGGGGGGCCCTCCTACGAGCAGTACTTC
abundance: .
d_gene: TRBD2
j_gene: TRBJ2-7
v_gene: TRBV12-3/TRBV12-4

CDR3aa: CAMPAGLHNYGYTF
CDR3nt: TGTGCCATGCCGGCAGGGCTTCACAACTATGGCTACACCTTC
abundance: .
d_gene: .
j_gene: TRBJ1-2
v_gene: TRBV12-3/TRBV12-4

CDR3aa: CSARQGPPYEQYF
CDR3nt: TGCAGTGCTAGACAGGGGCCCCCCTACGAGCAGTACTTC
abundance: .
d_gene: .
j_gene: TRBJ2-7
v_gene: TRBV20-1

CDR3aa: CASSLEVDRASPLHF
CDR3nt: TGCGCCAGCAGCTTGGAAGTAGACAGGGCTTCACCCCTCCACTTT
abundance: many
d_gene: TRBD1
j_gene: TRBJ1-6
v_gene: TRBV5-1

CDR3aa: CSARGRGQFSYEQYF
CDR3nt: TGCAGTGCTAGAGGCCGTGGACAGTTTTCCTACGAGCAGTACTTC
abundance: .
d_gene: .
j_gene: TRBJ2-7
v_gene: TRBV20-1

CDR3aa: CASSLRSYPLAGISSREQFF
CDR3nt: TGTGCCAGCAGCTTAAGGTCTTACCCACTAGCGGGGATTTCCTCACGGGAGCAGTTCTTC
abundance: few
d_gene: TRBD2
j_gene: TRBJ2-1
v_gene: TRBV7-3

CDR3aa: CATSSGLALGGWGNIQYF
CDR3nt: TGTGCCACCAGCAGTGGGCTCGCATTAGGGGGCTGGGGAAACATTCAGTACTTC
abundance: many
d_gene: TRBD1
j_gene: TRBJ2-4
v_gene: TRBV15

CDR3aa: CASSSRQGVSSYNEQFF
CDR3nt: TGTGCCAGCAGCTCCAGACAGGGGGTTAGCTCCTACAATGAGCAGTTCTTC
abundance: many
d_gene: TRBD1
j_gene: TRBJ2-1
v_gene: TRBV13

CDR3aa: CASRPNSRYNEQFF
CDR3nt: TGTGCCAGCAGACCCAATAGTAGGTACAATGAGCAGTTCTTC
abundance: .
d_gene: .
j_gene: TRBJ2-1
v_gene: TRBV6-1

CDR3aa: CASSQELGLEETQYF
CDR3nt: TGTGCCAGCAGCCAAGAACTAGGGCTAGAAGAGACCCAGTACTTC
abundance: few
d_gene: .
j_gene: TRBJ2-5
v_gene: TRBV3-1

CDR3aa: CASSYPSWSLGNEQFF
CDR3nt: TGTGCCAGCTCATACCCTAGCTGGAGTCTTGGCAATGAGCAGTTCTTC
abundance: .
d_gene: .
j_gene: TRBJ2-1
v_gene: TRBV18

CDR3aa: CAISAADRVGADTQYF
CDR3nt: TGTGCCATCAGTGCCGCGGACAGGGTAGGGGCAGATACGCAGTATTTT
abundance: .
d_gene: TRBD1
j_gene: TRBJ2-3
v_gene: TRBV10-3

CDR3aa: CAWSVGQKSEQYF
CDR3nt: TGTGCCTGGAGTGTAGGACAGAAGAGCGAGCAGTACTTC
abundance: .
d_gene: .
j_gene: TRBJ2-7
v_gene: TRBV30

CDR3aa: CAIAGESNQPQHF
CDR3nt: TGTGCCATCGCAGGGGAAAGCAATCAGCCCCAGCATTTT
abundance: few
d_gene: .
j_gene: TRBJ1-5
v_gene: TRBV10-3

CDR3aa: CASSELWQPLRDEQYF
CDR3nt: TGTGCCAGCAGTGAACTTTGGCAGCCCCTGAGGGACGAGCAGTACTTC
abundance: once
d_gene: .
j_gene: TRBJ2-7
v_gene: TRBV2

CDR3aa: CASSQEFSNEQYF
CDR3nt: TGCGCCAGCAGCCAAGAGTTCTCGAACGAGCAGTACTTC
abundance: few
d_gene: .
j_gene: TRBJ2-7
v_gene: TRBV4-3

CDR3aa: CASSRPGQGTYEQYF
CDR3nt: TGTGCCAGCAGTCGCCCGGGACAGGGGACTTACGAGCAGTACTTC
abundance: few
d_gene: TRBD1
j_gene: TRBJ2-7
v_gene: TRBV6-1

CDR3aa: CASSKSLDTQYF
CDR3nt: TGTGCCAGCAGTAAATCTCTAGATACGCAGTATTTT
abundance: few
d_gene: .
j_gene: TRBJ2-3
v_gene: TRBV12-3/TRBV12-4

CDR3aa: CASSPYSGTGDLYEQYF
CDR3nt: TGTGCCAGCAGTCCCTACTCCGGGACAGGGGATTTATACGAGCAGTACTTC
abundance: few
d_gene: TRBD1
j_gene: TRBJ2-7
v_gene: TRBV28

CDR3aa: CASAGQPDNSPLHF
CDR3nt: TGTGCCAGCGCCGGACAGCCAGATAATTCACCCCTCCACTTT
abundance: once
d_gene: .
j_gene: TRBJ1-6
v_gene: TRBV5-6

CDR3aa: CASSLLGRDTEAFF
CDR3nt: TGTGCCAGCAGTTTACTGGGGAGAGACACTGAAGCTTTCTTT
abundance: .
d_gene: .
j_gene: TRBJ1-1
v_gene: TRBV12-3/TRBV12-4

CDR3aa: CASSQTRAGQETQYF
CDR3nt: TGCGCCAGCAGCCAAACTAGAGCCGGGCAAGAGACCCAGTACTTC
abundance: few
d_gene: .
j_gene: TRBJ2-5
v_gene: TRBV5-1

CDR3aa: CAISETGVSSGKQYF
CDR3nt: TGTGCCATCAGTGAGACTGGAGTTAGTAGCGGCAAACAGTACTTC
abundance: many
d_gene: .
j_gene: TRBJ2-5
v_gene: TRBV10-3

CDR3aa: CASSKGKGGQNNEQFF
CDR3nt: TGTGCCAGCAGCAAAGGAAAGGGGGGACAAAACAATGAGCAGTTCTTC
abundance: few
d_gene: .
j_gene: TRBJ2-1
v_gene: TRBV21-1

CDR3aa: CASSLGTGGPGEQFF
CDR3nt: TGCGCCAGCAGCTTGGGCACGGGAGGGCCGGGTGAGCAGTTCTTC
abundance: few
d_gene: TRBD2
j_gene: TRBJ2-1
v_gene: TRBV5-1

CDR3aa: CASSLNRGETEAFF
CDR3nt: TGTGCCAGCAGCTTGAACAGGGGGGAGACTGAAGCTTTCTTT
abundance: few
d_gene: TRBD1
j_gene: TRBJ1-1
v_gene: TRBV7-2

CDR3aa: CAIRTPIGAYNEQFF
CDR3nt: TGTGCCATCAGGACCCCCATCGGGGCCTACAATGAGCAGTTCTTC
abundance: few
d_gene: .
j_gene: TRBJ2-1
v_gene: TRBV10-3

CDR3aa: CASSPFFATGANVLTF
CDR3nt: TGTGCCAGCAGTCCCTTTTTTGCCACTGGGGCCAACGTCCTGACTTTC
abundance: few
d_gene: .
j_gene: TRBJ2-6
v_gene: TRBV28

CDR3aa: CASSQDLTSGIYNEQFF
CDR3nt: TGCGCCAGCAGCCAAGATCTCACTAGCGGAATATACAATGAGCAGTTCTTC
abundance: few
d_gene: TRBD2
j_gene: TRBJ2-1
v_gene: TRBV4-3

CDR3aa: CASSHGQGLYNEQFF
CDR3nt: TGCGCCAGCAGTCACGGACAGGGACTCTACAATGAGCAGTTCTTC
abundance: many
d_gene: TRBD1
j_gene: TRBJ2-1
v_gene: TRBV5-1

CDR3aa: CASSLLSGSYQPQHF
CDR3nt: TGTGCCAGCAGCCTCCTTTCCGGGAGCTATCAGCCCCAGCATTTT
abundance: few
d_gene: .
j_gene: TRBJ1-5
v_gene: TRBV6-2/TRBV6-3

CDR3aa: CSVRQQANYGYTF
CDR3nt: TGCAGCGTTCGGCAACAGGCTAACTATGGCTACACCTTC
abundance: many
d_gene: .
j_gene: TRBJ1-2
v_gene: TRBV29-1

CDR3aa: CASEDIWVNTEAFF
CDR3nt: TGTGCCAGCGAAGACATTTGGGTGAACACTGAAGCTTTCTTT
abundance: many
d_gene: .
j_gene: TRBJ1-1
v_gene: TRBV7-2

CDR3aa: CASSQRTGSTDTQYF
CDR3nt: TGCGCCAGCAGCCAAAGGACGGGGAGCACAGATACGCAGTATTTT
abundance: many
d_gene: .
j_gene: TRBJ2-3
v_gene: TRBV4-3

CDR3aa: CASSPGQGLNTDTQYF
CDR3nt: TGTGCCAGCAGCCCTGGACAAGGCCTAAACACAGATACGCAGTATTTT
abundance: few
d_gene: .
j_gene: TRBJ2-3
v_gene: TRBV3-1

CDR3aa: CSANQGATSYEQYF
CDR3nt: TGCAGTGCTAACCAGGGGGCTACGTCCTACGAGCAGTACTTC
abundance: many
d_gene: TRBD1
j_gene: TRBJ2-7
v_gene: TRBV20-1

CDR3aa: CASSPSSGAYTDTQYF
CDR3nt: TGCGCCAGCAGCCCTTCTAGCGGGGCCTACACAGATACGCAGTATTTT
abundance: many
d_gene: TRBD2
j_gene: TRBJ2-3
v_gene: TRBV4-3

CDR3aa: CAWSAQGISEKLFF
CDR3nt: TGTGCCTGGAGCGCACAGGGGATAAGTGAAAAACTGTTTTTT
abundance: few
d_gene: TRBD1
j_gene: TRBJ1-4
v_gene: TRBV30

CDR3aa: CASSQDGQLLNTEAFF
CDR3nt: TGTGCCAGCAGCCAAGATGGTCAGTTACTGAACACTGAAGCTTTCTTT
abundance: few
d_gene: .
j_gene: TRBJ1-1
v_gene: TRBV4-2

CDR3aa: CASSSWTTNTGELFF
CDR3nt: TGTGCCAGCAGCTCGTGGACGACGAACACCGGGGAGCTGTTTTTT
abundance: few
d_gene: .
j_gene: TRBJ2-2
v_gene: TRBV7-2

CDR3aa: CSASRGRGVETQYF
CDR3nt: TGCAGTGCTAGCAGGGGGCGAGGAGTGGAGACCCAGTACTTC
abundance: few
d_gene: TRBD1
j_gene: TRBJ2-5
v_gene: TRBV20-1

CDR3aa: CASSLSPRKAYEQYF
CDR3nt: TGCGCCAGCAGCTTGTCTCCCAGGAAGGCCTACGAGCAGTACTTC
abundance: .
d_gene: .
j_gene: TRBJ2-7
v_gene: TRBV5-1

CDR3aa: CAISGRVLAEAFF
CDR3nt: TGTGCCATCAGTGGACGGGTACTTGCTGAAGCTTTCTTT
abundance: .
d_gene: .
j_gene: TRBJ1-1
v_gene: TRBV10-3